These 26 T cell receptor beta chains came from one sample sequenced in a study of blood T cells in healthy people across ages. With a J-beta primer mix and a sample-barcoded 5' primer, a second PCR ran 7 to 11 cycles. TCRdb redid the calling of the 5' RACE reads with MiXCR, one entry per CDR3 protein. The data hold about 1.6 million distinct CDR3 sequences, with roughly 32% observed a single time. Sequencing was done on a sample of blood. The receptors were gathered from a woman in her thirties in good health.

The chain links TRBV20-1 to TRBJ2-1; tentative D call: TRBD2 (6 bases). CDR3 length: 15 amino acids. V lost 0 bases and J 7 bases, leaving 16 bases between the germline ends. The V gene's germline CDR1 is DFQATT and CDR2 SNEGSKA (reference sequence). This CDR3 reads CSAREARSGVNEQFF. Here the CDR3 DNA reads TGCAGTGCTAGAGAGGCCAGATCGGGGGTAAATGAGCAGTTCTTC.

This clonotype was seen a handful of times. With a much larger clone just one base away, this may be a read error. In nucleotides, the CDR3 is TGTGCCAGCAGCCAAGACGAACCGGGGGCCTACGAGCAGTACGTC. Translated: CASSQDEPGAYEQYV. The chain has TRBV3-1 and TRBJ2-7, with TRBD2 as a possible D gene (6 bases). Trimming removed 0 bases at V and 2 bases at J, with 11 bases between. CDR3 size: 15 residues. Germline V gene lookup returns CDR1 LGHDT and CDR2 YNNKEL (reference sequence).

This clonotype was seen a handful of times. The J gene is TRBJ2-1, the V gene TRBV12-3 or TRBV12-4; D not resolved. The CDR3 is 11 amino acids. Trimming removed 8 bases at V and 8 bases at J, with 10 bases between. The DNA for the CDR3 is TGTGCCAGCGGGCGAACCGATGAGCAGTTCTTC. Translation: CASGRTDEQFF.

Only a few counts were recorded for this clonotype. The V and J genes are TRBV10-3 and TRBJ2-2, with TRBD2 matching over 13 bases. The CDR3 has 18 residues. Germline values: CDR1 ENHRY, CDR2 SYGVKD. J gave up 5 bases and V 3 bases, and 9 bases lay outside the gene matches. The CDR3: CAISDLRTSGGLTGELFF. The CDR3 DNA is TGTGCCATCAGTGATCTCCGGACTAGCGGGGGACTTACCGGGGAGCTGTTTTTT.

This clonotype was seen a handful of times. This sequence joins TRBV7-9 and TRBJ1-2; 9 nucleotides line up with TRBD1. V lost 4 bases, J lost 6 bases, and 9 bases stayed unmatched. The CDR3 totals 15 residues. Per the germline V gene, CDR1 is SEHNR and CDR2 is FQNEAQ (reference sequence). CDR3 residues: CASSSNRGRRNGYTF. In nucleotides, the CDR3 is TGTGCCAGCAGCTCCAACAGGGGGCGCCGGAATGGCTACACCTTC.

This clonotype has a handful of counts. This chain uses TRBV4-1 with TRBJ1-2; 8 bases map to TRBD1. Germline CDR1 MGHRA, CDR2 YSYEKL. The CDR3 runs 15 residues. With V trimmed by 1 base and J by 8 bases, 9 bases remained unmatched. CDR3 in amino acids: CASSQAAGGGGGYTF. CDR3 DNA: TGCGCCAGCAGCCAAGCGGCAGGGGGCGGGGGAGGCTACACCTTC.

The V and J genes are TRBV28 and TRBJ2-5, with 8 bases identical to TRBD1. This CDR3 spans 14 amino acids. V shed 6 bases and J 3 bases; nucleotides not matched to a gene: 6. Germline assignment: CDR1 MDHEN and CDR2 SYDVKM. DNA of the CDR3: TGTGCCAGCAGCAGGGGGCGAGGGAAAGAGACCCAGTACTTC. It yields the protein CASSRGRGKETQYF.

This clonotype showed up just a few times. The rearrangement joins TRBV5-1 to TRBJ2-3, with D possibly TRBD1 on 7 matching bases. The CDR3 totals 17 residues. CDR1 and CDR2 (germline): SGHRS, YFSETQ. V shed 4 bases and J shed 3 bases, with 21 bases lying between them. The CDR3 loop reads CASSPPARGVKTDTQYF. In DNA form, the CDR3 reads TGCGCCAGCAGCCCACCCGCCAGGGGGGTAAAAACAGATACGCAGTATTTT.

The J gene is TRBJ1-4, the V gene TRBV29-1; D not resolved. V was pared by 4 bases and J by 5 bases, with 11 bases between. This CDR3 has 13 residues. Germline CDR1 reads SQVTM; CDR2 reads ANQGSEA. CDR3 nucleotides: TGCAGCGTTGCGGCCGGCCAGAATGAAAAACTGTTTTTT. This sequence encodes CSVAAGQNEKLFF.

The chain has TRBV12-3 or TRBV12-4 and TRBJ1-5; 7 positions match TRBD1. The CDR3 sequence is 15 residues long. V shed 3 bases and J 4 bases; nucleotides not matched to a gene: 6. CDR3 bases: TGTGCCAGCAGTTTCCAAGAGGGGGCGAATCAGCCCCAGCATTTT. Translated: CASSFQEGANQPQHF.

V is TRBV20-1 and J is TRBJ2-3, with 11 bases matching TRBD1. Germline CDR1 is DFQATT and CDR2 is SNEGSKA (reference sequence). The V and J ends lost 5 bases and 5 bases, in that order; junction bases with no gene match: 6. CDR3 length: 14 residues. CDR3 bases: TGCAGTGCTTCGGACAGGGGGCAAGGAGATACGCAGTATTTT. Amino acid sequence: CSASDRGQGDTQYF.

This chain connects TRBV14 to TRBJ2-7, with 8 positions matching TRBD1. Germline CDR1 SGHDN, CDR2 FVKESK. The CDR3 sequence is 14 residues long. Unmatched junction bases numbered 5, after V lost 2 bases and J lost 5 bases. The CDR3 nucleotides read TGTGCCAGCAGCCAACTGACAGGGGTTGACGAGCAGTACTTC. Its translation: CASSQLTGVDEQYF.

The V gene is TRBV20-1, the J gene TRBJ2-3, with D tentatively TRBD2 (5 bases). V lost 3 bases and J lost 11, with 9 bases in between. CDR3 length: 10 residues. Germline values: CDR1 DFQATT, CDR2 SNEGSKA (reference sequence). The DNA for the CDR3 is TGCAGTGCTAGTAGCGCCGGGCAGTATTTT. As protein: CSASSAGQYF.

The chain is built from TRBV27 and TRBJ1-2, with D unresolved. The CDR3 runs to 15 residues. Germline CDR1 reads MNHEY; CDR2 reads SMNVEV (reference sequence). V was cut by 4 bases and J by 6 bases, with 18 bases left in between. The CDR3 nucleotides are TGTGCCAGCAGTTCTGGGGAGATGAAGCGGAATGGCTACACCTTC. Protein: CASSSGEMKRNGYTF.

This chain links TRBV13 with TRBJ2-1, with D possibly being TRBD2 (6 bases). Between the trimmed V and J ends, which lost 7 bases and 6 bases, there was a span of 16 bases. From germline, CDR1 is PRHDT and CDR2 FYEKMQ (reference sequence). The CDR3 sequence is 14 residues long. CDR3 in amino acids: CASIPSVGGNEQFF. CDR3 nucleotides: TGTGCCAGCATACCGAGCGTGGGGGGCAATGAGCAGTTCTTC. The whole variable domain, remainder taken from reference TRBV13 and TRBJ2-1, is AAGVIQSPRHLIKEKRETATLKCYPIPRHDTVYWYQQGPGQDPQFLISFYEKMQSDKGSIPDRFSAQQFSDYHSELNMSSLELGDSALYFCASIPSVGGNEQFFGPGTRLTVL.

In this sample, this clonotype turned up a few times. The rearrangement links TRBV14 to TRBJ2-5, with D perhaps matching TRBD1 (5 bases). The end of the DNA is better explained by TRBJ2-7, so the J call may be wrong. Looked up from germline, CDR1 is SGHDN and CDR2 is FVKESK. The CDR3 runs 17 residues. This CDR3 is CASSPEPRRAGWFEQYF. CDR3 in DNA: TGTGCCAGCAGCCCAGAGCCCCGCCGGGCAGGGTGGTTCGAGCAGTACTTC.

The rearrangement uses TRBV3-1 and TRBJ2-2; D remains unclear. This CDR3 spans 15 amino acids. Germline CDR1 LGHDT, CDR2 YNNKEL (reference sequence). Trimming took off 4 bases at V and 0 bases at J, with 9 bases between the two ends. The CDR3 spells CASSPTASNTGELFF. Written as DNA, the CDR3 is TGTGCCAGCAGCCCCACGGCGTCGAACACCGGGGAGCTGTTTTTT.

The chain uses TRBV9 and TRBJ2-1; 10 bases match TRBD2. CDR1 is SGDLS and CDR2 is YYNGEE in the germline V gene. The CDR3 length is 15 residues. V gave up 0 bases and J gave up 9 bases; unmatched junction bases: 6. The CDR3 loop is CASSVGASGSSEQFF. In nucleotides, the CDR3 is TGTGCCAGCAGCGTAGGGGCTAGCGGGAGTTCTGAGCAGTTCTTC.

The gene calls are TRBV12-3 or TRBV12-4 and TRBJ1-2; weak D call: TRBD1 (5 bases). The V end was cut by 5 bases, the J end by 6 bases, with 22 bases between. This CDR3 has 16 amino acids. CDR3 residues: CASSPTDAGMANGYTF. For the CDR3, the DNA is TGTGCCAGCAGTCCGACCGATGCAGGGATGGCGAATGGCTACACCTTC.

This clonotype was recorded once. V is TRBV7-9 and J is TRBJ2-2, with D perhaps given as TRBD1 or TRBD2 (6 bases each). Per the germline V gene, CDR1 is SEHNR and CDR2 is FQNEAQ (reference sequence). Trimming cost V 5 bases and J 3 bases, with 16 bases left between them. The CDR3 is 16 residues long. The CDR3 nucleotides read TGTGCCAGCAGCCAAGAGGGGGGAGGAGACACCGGGGAGCTGTTTTTT. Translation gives CASSQEGGGDTGELFF.

CDR3 DNA: TGTGCCAGCAGTCCGACAGGGGTCCGGATGAGAGGCAATGAGCAGTTCTTC. Encoded protein: CASSPTGVRMRGNEQFF. The genes are TRBV28 and TRBJ2-1; 8 bases are a match to TRBD1. Germline CDR1 MDHEN, CDR2 SYDVKM. V shed 5 bases and J 6 bases; nucleotides not matched to a gene: 15. The CDR3 contains 17 residues. Combining the CDR3 with reference TRBV28 and TRBJ2-1 gives the whole variable domain DVKVTQSSRYLVKRTGEKVFLECVQDMDHENMFWYRQDPGLGLRLIYFSYDVKMKEKGDIPEGYSVSREKKERFSLILESASTNQTSMYLCASSPTGVRMRGNEQFFGPGTRLTVL.

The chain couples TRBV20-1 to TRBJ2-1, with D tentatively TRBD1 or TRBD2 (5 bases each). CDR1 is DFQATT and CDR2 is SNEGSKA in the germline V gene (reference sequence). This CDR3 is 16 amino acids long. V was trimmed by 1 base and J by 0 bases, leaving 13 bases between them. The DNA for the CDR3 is TGCAGTGCTAGAGGAGGGACCAGTAGCTCCTACAATGAGCAGTTCTTC. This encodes CSARGGTSSSYNEQFF.

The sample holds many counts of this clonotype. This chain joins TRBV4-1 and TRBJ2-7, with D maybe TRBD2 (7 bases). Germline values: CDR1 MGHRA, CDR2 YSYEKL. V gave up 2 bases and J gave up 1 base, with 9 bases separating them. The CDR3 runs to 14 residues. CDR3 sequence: CASSQRGGSYEQYF. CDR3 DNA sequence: TGCGCCAGCAGCCAAAGGGGGGGATCCTACGAGCAGTACTTC.

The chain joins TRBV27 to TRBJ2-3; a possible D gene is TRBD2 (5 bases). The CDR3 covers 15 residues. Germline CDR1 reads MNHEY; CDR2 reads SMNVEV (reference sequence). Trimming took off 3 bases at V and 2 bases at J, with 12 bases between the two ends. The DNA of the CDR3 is TGTGCCAGCAGTTTTAGCGCTTTGGACACAGATACGCAGTATTTT. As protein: CASSFSALDTDTQYF.

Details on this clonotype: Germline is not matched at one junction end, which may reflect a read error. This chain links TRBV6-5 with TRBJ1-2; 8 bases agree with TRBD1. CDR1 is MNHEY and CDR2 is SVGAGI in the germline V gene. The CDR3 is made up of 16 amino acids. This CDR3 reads CASSPQTGTGAYGCTF. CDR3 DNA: TGTGCCAGCAGCCCCCAAACCGGGACAGGAGCCTATGGCTGCACCTTC.

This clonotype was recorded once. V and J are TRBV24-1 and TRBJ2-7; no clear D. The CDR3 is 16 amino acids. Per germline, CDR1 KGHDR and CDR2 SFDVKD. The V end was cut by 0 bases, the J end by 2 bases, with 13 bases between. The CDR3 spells CATSDLNVVAAYEQYF. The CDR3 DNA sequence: TGTGCCACCAGTGATTTGAACGTCGTCGCAGCCTACGAGCAGTACTTC.